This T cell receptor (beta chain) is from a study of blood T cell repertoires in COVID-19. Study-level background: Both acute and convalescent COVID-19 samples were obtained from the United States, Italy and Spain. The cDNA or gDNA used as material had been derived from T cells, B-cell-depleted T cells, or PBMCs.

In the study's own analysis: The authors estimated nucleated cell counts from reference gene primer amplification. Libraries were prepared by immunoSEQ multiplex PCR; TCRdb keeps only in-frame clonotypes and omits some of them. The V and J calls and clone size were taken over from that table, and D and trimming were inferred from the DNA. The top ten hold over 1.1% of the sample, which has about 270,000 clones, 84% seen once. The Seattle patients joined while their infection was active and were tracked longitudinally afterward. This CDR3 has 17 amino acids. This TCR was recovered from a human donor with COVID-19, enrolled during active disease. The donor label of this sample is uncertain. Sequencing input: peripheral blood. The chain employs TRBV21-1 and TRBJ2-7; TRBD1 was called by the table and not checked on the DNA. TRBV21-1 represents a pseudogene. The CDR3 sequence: CASSKGVNRAGSYEQYF. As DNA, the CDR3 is TGTGCCAGCAGCAAAGGAGTGAACAGGGCGGGCTCCTACGAGCAGTACTTC.